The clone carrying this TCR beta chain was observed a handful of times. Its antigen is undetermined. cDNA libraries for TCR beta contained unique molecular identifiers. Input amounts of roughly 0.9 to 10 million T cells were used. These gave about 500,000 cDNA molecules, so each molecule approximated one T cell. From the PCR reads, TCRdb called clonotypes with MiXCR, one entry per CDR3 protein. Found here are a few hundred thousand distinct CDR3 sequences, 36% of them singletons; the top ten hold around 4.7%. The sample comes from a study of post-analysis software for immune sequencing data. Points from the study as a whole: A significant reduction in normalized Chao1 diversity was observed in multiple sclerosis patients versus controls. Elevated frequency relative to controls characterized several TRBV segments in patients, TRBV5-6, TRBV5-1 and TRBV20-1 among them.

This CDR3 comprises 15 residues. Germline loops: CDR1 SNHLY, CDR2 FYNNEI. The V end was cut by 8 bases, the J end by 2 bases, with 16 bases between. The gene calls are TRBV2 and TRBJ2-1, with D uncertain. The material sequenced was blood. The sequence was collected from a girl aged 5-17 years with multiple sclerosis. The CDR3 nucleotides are TGTGCCAGCGTACCGAGCGAGTGGGCCTACAATGAGCAGTTCTTC. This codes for CASVPSEWAYNEQFF.